This entry features one TCR beta chain sequence. Its antigen is still unknown. These data are taken from a study of human T cells and chemical hapten exposure. Study results and caveats: After DPC sensitization, TCRs above 1 in 1000 frequency showed no change.

V gave up 0 bases and J gave up 4 bases, with 10 bases separating them. The length of the CDR3 is 16 residues. Germline V gene sequence: CDR1 PRHDT, CDR2 FYEKMQ (reference sequence). The time point was: patch test 2, 6 weeks after DPC sensitization. Treatment specified: therapeutic diphenylcyclopropenone sensitization with weekly scalp DPC. Using its own MiXCR run on the RACE reads, TCRdb lists one record per CDR3 protein. The sample has 85,000 to 100,000 distinct CDR3 sequences; roughly 11% are singletons. This sequence was found in a man aged 35 to 55 with alopecia areata. Some clones in this sample may be carry-over from other donors' samples. Sequencing was performed on whole blood, taken in connection with sensitization to the hapten diphenylcyclopropenone (DPC). This chain joins TRBV13 and TRBJ2-6, with D hard to call. CDR3 sequence: CASSLGPGGGANVLTF. Here the CDR3 DNA reads TGTGCCAGCAGCTTAGGACCCGGTGGAGGGGCCAACGTCCTGACTTTC.